What follows is one T cell receptor beta chain and its context. This CDR3 has 16 amino acids. The data are from a study of blood T cell repertoires in COVID-19. On the study more broadly: The samples span acute and convalescent COVID-19 from the United States, Italy and Spain. Sources were T cells, B-cell-depleted T cells, or PBMCs; the material itself was cDNA or gDNA.

Participants, 18 to 89 years old, spanned some 23 US areas. Profiled with immunoSEQ multiplex PCR; TCRdb holds only in-frame clones, not every one. This table has 220,000 or so clones, approximately 83% appearing once. Material: PBMCs or T cells enriched from blood (not recorded which). The V gene is TRBV21-1, the J gene TRBJ2-2; the table's D call, TRBD1, has no DNA check behind it. TRBV21-1 is tagged as a pseudogene. The sequence was collected from a woman aged 60-70 years who had recovered from COVID-19. The CDR3 nucleotides are TGTGCCAGCAGATTCGTGAACACAGGCTTGACCGGGGAGCTGTTTTTT. The encoded protein is CASRFVNTGLTGELFF.